The 22 T cell receptor beta chains listed next were all sequenced from one sample in a study of T cell repertoires in cytomegalovirus infection. A single record per CDR3 protein comes from TCRdb applying MiXCR to the reads. The sample holds around 300,000 distinct CDR3 sequences, more than 20% seen once. The sequencing input was PBMCs. The receptor set was obtained from a human donor in good health (CMV status not recorded). Some clones in this sample may be carry-over from other donors' samples.

The V call is TRBV29-1, the J call TRBJ2-7, with D perhaps TRBD1 or TRBD2 (5 bases each). The length of the CDR3 is 11 residues. Looked up from germline, CDR1 is SQVTM and CDR2 is ANQGSEA. Trimming pared 6 bases from V and 5 bases from J, leaving 11 bases between. The CDR3 DNA follows: TGCAGCGTGGGGCTAGCTGACGAGCAGTACTTC. Translating it yields CSVGLADEQYF.

Ten or more counts support this clonotype. The V gene is TRBV7-2, the J gene TRBJ1-5; no definite D call. V was cut by 4 bases and J by 6 bases, with 28 bases left in between. Germline V gene lookup returns CDR1 SGHTA and CDR2 FQGNSA. This CDR3 region has 19 residues. CDR3 sequence reads: CASSSPSELWVSATQPQHF. DNA for the CDR3: TGTGCCAGCAGCTCCCCCAGCGAGTTGTGGGTTTCCGCCACTCAGCCCCAGCATTTT.

This clonotype occurred many times. This rearrangement joins TRBV28 to TRBJ2-7, with D perhaps assigned TRBD1 or TRBD2 (5 bases each). This CDR3 is built from 15 residues. Trimming cost V 3 bases and J 5 bases, with 17 bases left between them. The germline gives CDR1 MDHEN, CDR2 SYDVKM. The CDR3 region has the DNA TGTGCCAGCAGTTTGTCCGGGCCGAGGGGCGACGAGCAGTACTTC. It encodes CASSLSGPRGDEQYF.

The V and J genes are TRBV29-1 and TRBJ2-1; 9 bases match TRBD1. Germline CDR1 reads SQVTM; CDR2 reads ANQGSEA. With 1 base clipped from V and 3 bases from J, the junction kept 13 bases outside the gene matches. CDR3 length: 18 amino acids. The CDR3 bases are TGCAGCGTTGAAGGAAAAACTGACCCGGGACAGGGCTACAATGAGCAGTTCTTC. Translated, it gives CSVEGKTDPGQGYNEQFF.

In its sample, this clonotype was seen many times. The chain has TRBV6-2 or TRBV6-3 and TRBJ2-1; either TRBD1 or TRBD2 may fit D (5 bases each). V lost 3 bases and J 4 bases, leaving 10 bases between the germline ends. CDR1 MNHEY and CDR2 SVGEGT come from the germline V gene. The CDR3 spans 14 residues. CDR3 in amino acids: CASSYGGSYNEQFF. The CDR3 DNA sequence: TGTGCCAGCAGTTATGGGGGAAGTTACAATGAGCAGTTCTTC.

The CDR3 spells CASSIAGGNEQFF. The CDR3 DNA is TGTGCCAGCAGTATAGCGGGGGGCAATGAGCAGTTCTTC. The chain is built from TRBV2 and TRBJ2-1, with 10 bases lining up with TRBD2. Germline CDR1 and CDR2: SNHLY and FYNNEI. V trimming: 5 bases; J trimming: 6 bases; junction bases outside the gene matches: 1. This CDR3 is built from 13 residues.

The V call is TRBV4-3, the J call TRBJ2-7; D is uncertain. Trimming left V 3 bases short and J 3 bases short, with 9 bases between. The CDR3 sequence is 13 residues long. Germline lookup yields CDR1 LGHNA and CDR2 YSLEER. The CDR3 DNA sequence: TGCGCCAGCAGCCAGCACCGAGGCTACGAGCAGTACTTC. Translated, it gives CASSQHRGYEQYF.

The genes are TRBV25-1 and TRBJ2-2; D call uncertain. The germline V gene has CDR1 MGHDK and CDR2 SYGVNS. CDR3 size: 17 residues. V gave up 0 bases and J gave up 0 bases, with 11 bases separating them. As DNA, the CDR3 is TGTGCCAGCAGTGAATATAGGAGCTATTCGAACACCGGGGAGCTGTTTTTT. Its translation: CASSEYRSYSNTGELFF.

This clonotype showed up many times. V gene TRBV6-2 or TRBV6-3 combines with J gene TRBJ2-2, with 13 bases lining up with TRBD2. The CDR3 consists of 17 residues. V lost 3 bases, J lost 5 bases, and 6 bases stayed unmatched. Germline V gene sequence: CDR1 MNHEY, CDR2 SVGEGT. This CDR3 is CASSYQGTSGKTGELFF. The CDR3 coding sequence is TGTGCCAGCAGTTATCAAGGGACTAGCGGGAAAACCGGGGAGCTGTTTTTT.

This clonotype was seen a few times. This chain links TRBV7-3 with TRBJ2-2; D might be TRBD1 (6 bases). V was trimmed by 5 bases and J by 1 base, leaving 14 bases between them. Germline V lookup: CDR1 SGHTA, CDR2 FQGTGA. There are 16 residues in the CDR3. Here the CDR3 reads CASSATGTMNTGELFF. Written as DNA, the CDR3 is TGTGCCAGCAGCGCAACCGGGACAATGAACACCGGGGAGCTGTTTTTT.

The rearrangement joins TRBV9 to TRBJ1-1; D call uncertain. The CDR3 loop spans 14 amino acids. Germline lookup yields CDR1 SGDLS and CDR2 YYNGEE. Trimming removed 4 bases from V and 5 bases from J, with 15 bases in between. The CDR3 region has the DNA TGTGCCAGCAGCCCTGGGAGAGGTTGGACTGAAGCTTTCTTT. It encodes CASSPGRGWTEAFF.

This clonotype appeared a few times. This chain joins TRBV28 and TRBJ2-7, with a possible D match to TRBD2 (6 bases). The V gene lost 6 bases and the J gene lost 7 bases, with 25 bases spanning the gap. Looked up from germline, CDR1 is MDHEN and CDR2 is SYDVKM. CDR3 size: 16 residues. The CDR3 DNA is TGTGCCAGCAGCGGGTCCCCGGGACTCACCTTCGGGGAGCAGTACTTC. Its protein is CASSGSPGLTFGEQYF.

This clonotype has more than one count but fewer than ten. J is TRBJ1-2 and V is TRBV12-5; 7 bases match TRBD1. CDR1 and CDR2 from the germline V gene are LGHNT and FRNRAP. CDR3 length: 15 amino acids. V lost 1 base to trimming and J lost 4 bases; unmatched junction nucleotides: 6. This CDR3 reads CASGLETGIGYGYTF. CDR3 DNA sequence: TGTGCTAGTGGTTTGGAGACAGGGATCGGCTATGGCTACACCTTC.

The chain joins TRBV20-1 to TRBJ2-7; 12 bases match TRBD2. After removal of 4 bases from V and 3 bases from J, the junction contained 16 bases not matched to a gene. The length of the CDR3 is 18 residues. CDR1 is DFQATT and CDR2 is SNEGSKA in the germline V gene (reference sequence). The chain's CDR3 is CSAIGTSGPGLRLYEQYF. As DNA, the CDR3 is TGCAGTGCTATCGGGACTAGCGGGCCGGGGTTACGGCTCTACGAGCAGTACTTC.

This clonotype was detected a few times. The V call is TRBV28, the J call TRBJ1-2; tentative D call: TRBD1 (5 bases). The CDR3 is made up of 13 amino acids. The ends were cut back, 5 bases at V and 4 bases at J, with 11 bases in the middle. Per the germline V gene, CDR1 is MDHEN and CDR2 is SYDVKM. This CDR3 is CASSARGSYGYTF. The CDR3 DNA sequence: TGTGCCAGCAGTGCGAGGGGTTCCTATGGCTACACCTTC.

This clonotype turned up a few times. The rearrangement links TRBV15 to TRBJ2-3; possibly TRBD1 for D (6 bases). CDR3 length equals 14 residues. Germline V gene data show CDR1 as LNHNV and CDR2 as YYDKDF (reference sequence). Trimming shortened V by 5 bases and J by 5 bases, and 14 bases separated the two germline ends. The CDR3 protein is CATSEGGAKDTQYF. The CDR3, as DNA: TGTGCCACCAGCGAAGGGGGAGCAAAAGATACGCAGTATTTT.

V and J are TRBV10-3 and TRBJ2-3; 10 bases match TRBD2. The CDR3 is 13 residues long. Per germline, CDR1 ENHRY and CDR2 SYGVKD. Losses at the gene ends were 11 bases for V and 1 base for J; bases not matched to a gene: 3. The CDR3 DNA sequence: TGTGCCGTGCTAGCGGGGGGCACAGATACGCAGTATTTT. As protein: CAVLAGGTDTQYF.

This clonotype was detected many times. This chain joins TRBV7-2 and TRBJ2-2, with a possible D match to TRBD2 (6 bases). This CDR3 comprises 15 residues. The germline V gene has CDR1 SGHTA and CDR2 FQGNSA. The V gene lost 0 bases and the J gene lost 3 bases, with 8 bases spanning the gap. The CDR3 region has the DNA TGTGCCAGCAGCTTAGCGGGAGGCGACACCGGGGAGCTGTTTTTT. Translation gives CASSLAGGDTGELFF.

This clonotype was found many times. This chain uses TRBV7-2 with TRBJ1-5; possibly TRBD1 for D (6 bases). V was cut by 6 bases and J by 7 bases, with 13 bases left in between. There are 13 residues in the CDR3. The germline V gene encodes CDR1 SGHTA and CDR2 FQGNSA. CDR3 bases: TGTGCCAGCAGTTCACAGGGAGACCAGCCCCAGCATTTT. Translation: CASSSQGDQPQHF.

This clonotype occurred a few times. V and J are TRBV6-5 and TRBJ2-3, with 9 bases matching TRBD2. V was clipped by 4 bases and J by 4 bases; unmatched bases: 3. Germline V CDR1 and CDR2: MNHEY, SVGAGI. The CDR3 runs 14 residues. The CDR3 DNA reads as TGTGCCAGCAGTTCTAGCGGGGTGGCAGATACGCAGTATTTT. It is translated as CASSSSGVADTQYF.

The chain links TRBV14 to TRBJ1-1; the D is unclear. The ends were cut back, 2 bases at V and 5 bases at J, with 12 bases in the middle. Germline V lookup: CDR1 SGHDN, CDR2 FVKESK. The CDR3 is 14 residues long. The CDR3 here is CASSQLTLGTEAFF. CDR3 bases: TGTGCCAGCAGCCAACTAACCCTCGGGACTGAAGCTTTCTTT.

Remarks on this clonotype: An end of the junction does not agree with germline; a read error may underlie this. V and J are TRBV7-6 and TRBJ2-1; TRBD2 aligns across 9 bases. Germline-derived CDR1 and CDR2 are SGHVS and FNYEAQ. This CDR3 region has 15 residues. The CDR3 DNA sequence: TGTGCTAGCAGCTTAGGTCCTAGCGGGGTCTCTGAGCAGTTCTTC. Protein: CASSLGPSGVSEQFF.